This T cell receptor beta chain was sequenced during a study of T cell responses to AZD1222 COVID-19 vaccine. Broader study findings: Spike-spanning, vaccine-associated CD4 TCRs were dominant at 160-218 and 743-854. The sample set comprised mostly white British donors with more females, and clonal diversity was possibly underestimated. Every sample of the repertoires postdated the peak T cell response. Spike-specific TCR breadth and depth went up after people got two AZD1222 doses.

This table comes from immunoSEQ multiplex PCR, and its TCRdb copy is limited to in-frame clones, with some not included. The table has 45,000 to 60,000 clones, roughly nine tenths seen once. V shed 6 bases, J shed 7 bases, and the junction held 15 bases outside the gene matches. The CDR3 contains 15 residues. Germline V gives CDR1 MDHEN, CDR2 SYDVKM. This clone was counted between two and nine times. Its specificity is not known. The chain is built from TRBV28 and TRBJ2-7; TRBD1 matches at 7 bases. The specimen was peripheral blood, collected on day 0 of AZD1222 vaccination. The clonotype originates from an adult in good health. The CDR3 bases are TGTGCCAGCAGGTTAGGGCGAACAGGGGCAGGGGAGCAGTACTTC. It encodes CASRLGRTGAGEQYF.